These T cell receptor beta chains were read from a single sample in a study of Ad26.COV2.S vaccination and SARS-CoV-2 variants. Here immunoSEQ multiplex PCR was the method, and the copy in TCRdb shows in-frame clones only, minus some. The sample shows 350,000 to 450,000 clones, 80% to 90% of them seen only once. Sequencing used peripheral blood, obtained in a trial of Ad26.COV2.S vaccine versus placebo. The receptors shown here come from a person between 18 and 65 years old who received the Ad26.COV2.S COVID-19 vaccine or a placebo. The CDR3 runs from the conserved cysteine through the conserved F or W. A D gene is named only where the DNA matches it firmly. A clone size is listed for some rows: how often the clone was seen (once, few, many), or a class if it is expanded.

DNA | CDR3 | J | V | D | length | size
TGTGCCAGCAGCGTAGACGGGACCGTACAAGAGACCCAGTACTTC | CASSVDGTVQETQYF | TRBJ2-5 | TRBV9 | . | 15 | .
TGTGCCAGCGACTTGGGACTAGCGGGGGATTTGTTCTTC | CASDLGLAGDLFF | TRBJ2-1 | TRBV9 | TRBD2 | 13 | .
TGTGCCAGCAGCCCCCCGGGACTAGCGGGGTATGAGCAGTTCTTC | CASSPPGLAGYEQFF | TRBJ2-1 | TRBV11-3 | TRBD2 | 15 | .
TGTGCCAGTAGTATGGGACTAGCGGGGGGTCCCTACGAGCAGTACTTC | CASSMGLAGGPYEQYF | TRBJ2-7 | TRBV19 | TRBD2 | 16 | .
TGCGCCAGCAGCTTAACAGGGGGATCCCTCTACGAGCAGTACTTC | CASSLTGGSLYEQYF | TRBJ2-7 | TRBV5-1 | TRBD1 | 15 | .
TGTGCCAGCAGCTTTGGACACCGGAGCTCCTATAATTCACCCCTCCACTTT | CASSFGHRSSYNSPLHF | TRBJ1-6 | TRBV5-8 | . | 17 | .
TGTGCCAGTAGTATTTGGAAAGCCCGTAATGAAAAACTGTTTTTT | CASSIWKARNEKLFF | TRBJ1-4 | TRBV19 | . | 15 | once
TGTGCCACCGGGGGGGAGGTCGAGCAGTACTTC | CATGGEVEQYF | TRBJ2-7 | TRBV6-5 | TRBD2 | 11 | .
TGTGCCAGCAGCTTGGGTTTGGGGGCGCGTCTATTGGACACCTTC | CASSLGLGARLLDTF | TRBJ1-2 | TRBV5-8 | . | 15 | .
TGTGCCACCAGCAGAGATAAGAATGGACTAGCCTTTTACAATGAGCAGTTCTTC | CATSRDKNGLAFYNEQFF | TRBJ2-1 | TRBV15 | TRBD2 | 18 | .
TGTGCCAGTAGTACCTCAGTCGGGGGGGCCGCGAATGAGCAGTTCTTC | CASSTSVGGAANEQFF | TRBJ2-1 | TRBV19 | TRBD2 | 16 | once
TGTGCCAGCAGCTTCGGTTCTAGCACAGATACGCAGTATTTT | CASSFGSSTDTQYF | TRBJ2-3 | TRBV7-3 | . | 14 | once
TGTGCCAGCAGCCGGGGACTAGCGGCGAACACCGGGGAGCTGTTTTTT | CASSRGLAANTGELFF | TRBJ2-2 | TRBV11-2 | TRBD2 | 16 | once
TGCAGCGTTGAGAAGAACTCTGGAAACACCATATATTTT | CSVEKNSGNTIYF | TRBJ1-3 | TRBV29-1 | . | 13 | .
TGTGCCAGCAGGAAACAGGGGGATCTCACTGAAGCTTTCTTT | CASRKQGDLTEAFF | TRBJ1-1 | TRBV27 | TRBD1 | 14 | .
TGTGCCAGCAGCCCCCATATTGGCTCTGGAAACACCATATATTTT | CASSPHIGSGNTIYF | TRBJ1-3 | TRBV9 | . | 15 | .
TGTGCCAGCAGTCAAAGGCAGGGGCGGGTGGGAACCTATGGCTACACCTTC | CASSQRQGRVGTYGYTF | TRBJ1-2 | TRBV7-2 | . | 17 | .
TGTGCCAGCAGCGAAAGGACTAGCGGAAACAATGAGCAGTTCTTC | CASSERTSGNNEQFF | TRBJ2-1 | TRBV7-9 | TRBD2 | 15 | .
TGTGCCAGCTCACCACTCGGGACCTCTGGGGCCAACGTCCTGACTTTC | CASSPLGTSGANVLTF | TRBJ2-6 | TRBV18 | . | 16 | .
TGTGCCAGCAGCACCGAAGACGAGCAGTACTTC | CASSTEDEQYF | TRBJ2-7 | TRBV5-6 | . | 11 | .
TGTGCCAGCAGTTACCCATTACAGGGTAACCACGAGCAGTACTTC | CASSYPLQGNHEQYF | TRBJ2-7 | TRBV6-2/TRBV6-3 | . | 15 | .
TGTGCCAGCAGTCGTTATCAGGGTGCTGGAAACACCATATATTTT | CASSRYQGAGNTIYF | TRBJ1-3 | TRBV6-6 | . | 15 | .
TGTGCCAGTAATCCTGCCGGGGGGACTGAAGCTTTCTTT | CASNPAGGTEAFF | TRBJ1-1 | TRBV19 | . | 13 | .
TGTGCCAGCAGCTTAGCTAGCTCTAGCACAGATACGCAGTATTTT | CASSLASSSTDTQYF | TRBJ2-3 | TRBV7-6 | . | 15 | .
TGTGCTAGTGGACCCGGACTACCCGACGGGGAGACCCAGTACTTC | CASGPGLPDGETQYF | TRBJ2-5 | TRBV12-5 | . | 15 | .
TGTGCTAGTGGTCCGCGACAGAAAGAGACCCAGTACTTC | CASGPRQKETQYF | TRBJ2-5 | TRBV12-5 | . | 13 | .
TGCGCCAGCAGCCAAGGTGACAGGGAGTTCGGTGGCTACACCTTC | CASSQGDREFGGYTF | TRBJ1-2 | TRBV4-3 | TRBD1 | 15 | .
TGTGCCAGCACAGGGAGGATCTACGAGCAGTACTTC | CASTGRIYEQYF | TRBJ2-7 | TRBV6-5 | . | 12 | .
TGTGCCAGCAGGTCCGACAGGGAAGCCGAGCAGTACTTC | CASRSDREAEQYF | TRBJ2-7 | TRBV6-5 | TRBD1 | 13 | .
TGTGCCAGCAGCTTGGAGGGCAGGATCGACGAGCAGTACTTC | CASSLEGRIDEQYF | TRBJ2-7 | TRBV5-4 | . | 14 | .
TGTGCCACCAGCAGAGGGGGGGGCTATGAAGCTTTCTTT | CATSRGGGYEAFF | TRBJ1-1 | TRBV15 | . | 13 | once
TGTGCCAGTAGTATTTCAGGGGGCGGCTCTGGAAACACCATATATTTT | CASSISGGGSGNTIYF | TRBJ1-3 | TRBV19 | TRBD1 | 16 | .
TGCAGCGTTGAAGATATCGGCTACGAGCAGTACTTC | CSVEDIGYEQYF | TRBJ2-7 | TRBV29-1 | . | 12 | .
TGTGCCAGCAGGACGACCCCGTCCACAGATACGCAGTATTTT | CASRTTPSTDTQYF | TRBJ2-3 | TRBV7-2 | . | 14 | .
TGTGCCAGCAGTTTGACAGGGACCTACGAGCAGTACTTC | CASSLTGTYEQYF | TRBJ2-7 | TRBV12-3/TRBV12-4 | TRBD1 | 13 | .
TGTGCCAGCACCAAAGGAGACAGTCGGAACACTGAAGCTTTCTTT | CASTKGDSRNTEAFF | TRBJ1-1 | TRBV11-2 | . | 15 | .
TGTGCCAGCATCCACCCCCCAGAAGCTTTCTTT | CASIHPPEAFF | TRBJ1-1 | TRBV6-5 | . | 11 | .
TGTGCCAGTAGATCGGACCGGAGTGGGCCCCAGCATTTT | CASRSDRSGPQHF | TRBJ1-5 | TRBV19 | . | 13 | .
TGCAGCGTGGGACAGGGGGCGTCGAGCAATCAGCCCCAGCATTTT | CSVGQGASSNQPQHF | TRBJ1-5 | TRBV29-1 | TRBD1 | 15 | .
TGTGCCAGCAGTTACTCGCGGGGAAGCACTGAAGCTTTCTTT | CASSYSRGSTEAFF | TRBJ1-1 | TRBV6-5 | . | 14 | few
TGTGCCAGCAGCTTGGGGGGAAACACCATATATTTT | CASSLGGNTIYF | TRBJ1-3 | TRBV7-9 | . | 12 | .
TGTGCCAGCAGCTTACAGGGGGATAGCAATCAGCCCCAGCATTTT | CASSLQGDSNQPQHF | TRBJ1-5 | TRBV7-9 | TRBD1 | 15 | once
TGTGCCAGCAGCATAGCGGGGAGAACAGATACGCAGTATTTT | CASSIAGRTDTQYF | TRBJ2-3 | TRBV6-2/TRBV6-3 | TRBD2 | 14 | once
TGTGCCAGCAGCTCGACAGGGGTTGGCTATGGCTACACCTTC | CASSSTGVGYGYTF | TRBJ1-2 | TRBV11-2 | TRBD1 | 14 | .
TGTGCCAGCAGCGGACAGGGGGGTGGAAACACCATATATTTT | CASSGQGGGNTIYF | TRBJ1-3 | TRBV2 | TRBD1 | 14 | .
TGCGCCAGCAGCCAAGACTGGGGTAGCGGGGGGTACGAGCAGTACTTC | CASSQDWGSGGYEQYF | TRBJ2-7 | TRBV4-3 | TRBD2 | 16 | .
TGCAGCGTGGCCCTGGGGCAGGGCGATGAAAAACTGTTTTTT | CSVALGQGDEKLFF | TRBJ1-4 | TRBV29-1 | . | 14 | .
TGTGCCTGGAGCAGGCAGGCTCTCAATCAGCCCCAGCATTTT | CAWSRQALNQPQHF | TRBJ1-5 | TRBV30 | . | 14 | .
TGTGCCAGCAGCTTAGCGACGCGGCGGGGCGCCGGAGTCTTC | CASSLATRRGAGVF | TRBJ2-1 | TRBV7-9 | . | 14 | .
TGTGCCAGCTCACCTGAGACAGGGGATAGGAATGAGCAGTTCTTC | CASSPETGDRNEQFF | TRBJ2-1 | TRBV18 | TRBD1 | 15 | once
TGTGCCAGTAGTATCCAGGGGGGGAACACTGAAGCTTTCTTT | CASSIQGGNTEAFF | TRBJ1-1 | TRBV19 | TRBD1 | 14 | .
TGTGCCAGCAGTTCCAAGGGGGGAGGCAATCAGCCCCAGCATTTT | CASSSKGGGNQPQHF | TRBJ1-5 | TRBV6-5 | . | 15 | few
TGTGCCAGCAGCTTATACGGGACGTCAAGGAGACCAGATACGCAGTATTTT | CASSLYGTSRRPDTQYF | TRBJ2-3 | TRBV13 | . | 17 | .
TGTGCCAGCAGCTTAGATGGGTTATACGGTATAGAAGCTTTCTTT | CASSLDGLYGIEAFF | TRBJ1-1 | TRBV11-2 | . | 15 | .
TGTGCCAGCAGCCAAGATGTTGTAGCGGGGGGGCCCCCCCAAGAGACCCAGTACTTC | CASSQDVVAGGPPQETQYF | TRBJ2-5 | TRBV3-1/TRBV3-2 | TRBD2 | 19 | .
TGTGCCTGGAGTCTAGGCTCTGGAAACACCATATATTTT | CAWSLGSGNTIYF | TRBJ1-3 | TRBV30 | . | 13 | once